These T cell receptor beta chains were read from a single sample in a study of blood T cell repertoires in COVID-19. Clones were read by immunoSEQ multiplex PCR, and TCRdb kept only the in-frame ones, dropping some. The sample carries some 220,000 clones, approximately 84% recorded once. The sample taken for sequencing was peripheral blood. These receptors all stem from a woman aged 60-70 years with acute or convalescent COVID-19. The CDR3 runs from the conserved cysteine through the conserved F or W. A D gene is named only where the DNA matches it firmly. Size tells how often a clone was seen (once, few, many) or the class of an expanded clone, and some rows leave it out.

d_call | j_call | v_call | clone_size | cdr3_nt | cdr3_aa
TRBD1 | TRBJ2-1 | TRBV7-9 | few | TGTGCCAGCCAACAGGGGGCAGGAAATGAGCAGTTCTTC | CASQQGAGNEQFF
. | TRBJ2-7 | TRBV2 | . | TGTGCCAGCAGTGAAGGTGACGGACTCTCCTACGAGCAGTACTTC | CASSEGDGLSYEQYF
TRBD1 | TRBJ1-6 | TRBV5-4 | . | TGTGCCAGCAGCCAAAGGACAGGTCGGAATTCACCCCTCCACTTT | CASSQRTGRNSPLHF
. | TRBJ1-1 | TRBV18 | . | TGTGCCAGCTCCCCCAGGGAATCCGCTGAAGCTTTCTTT | CASSPRESAEAFF
TRBD2 | TRBJ2-3 | TRBV5-1 | once | TGCGCCAGCAGCTCGACTAGCGGGGGAGATACGCAGTATTTT | CASSSTSGGDTQYF
. | TRBJ2-5 | TRBV19 | few | TGTGCCAGCTCCGGGAATTGGGGAGAGACCCAGTACTTC | CASSGNWGETQYF
. | TRBJ1-3 | TRBV14 | . | TGTGCCAGCAGCCTTACTGGAAACACCATATATTTT | CASSLTGNTIYF
TRBD2 | TRBJ2-2 | TRBV5-6 | . | TGTGCCAGCACCGTACCCGGGACTAGCGGATACACCGGGGAGCTGTTTTTT | CASTVPGTSGYTGELFF
. | TRBJ2-2 | TRBV9 | . | TGTGCCAGCAGCGTATCAGGGCAGACCGGGGAGCTGTTTTTT | CASSVSGQTGELFF
. | TRBJ2-7 | TRBV4-2 | . | TGTGCCAGCAGCCAAGATCAGGGGTCCAACGAGCAGTACTTC | CASSQDQGSNEQYF
. | TRBJ1-1 | TRBV12-3/TRBV12-4 | . | TGTGCCAGCACCCCCGGGGGAACTGAAGCTTTCTTT | CASTPGGTEAFF
. | TRBJ1-5 | TRBV28 | . | TGTGCCAGCAGCCTTGGCTCTCAGCCCCAGCATTTT | CASSLGSQPQHF
. | TRBJ2-5 | TRBV6-5 | . | TGTGCCAGCAGTCCGGACCCCACACTAGAGGCCCAGTACTTC | CASSPDPTLEAQYF
. | TRBJ1-2 | TRBV7-9 | . | TGTGCCAGCAGCTTAGTGACAGGAGGAGATGGCTACACCTTC | CASSLVTGGDGYTF
TRBD2 | TRBJ2-4 | TRBV6-5 | once | TGTGCCAGCGACTGGACTAGCGGGGGGGAAAACATTCAGTACTTC | CASDWTSGGENIQYF
TRBD2 | TRBJ2-3 | TRBV10-3 | . | TGTGCCATCAGTCCCCAGGCTAGCGGGGGCAGAGATACGCAGTATTTT | CAISPQASGGRDTQYF
TRBD2 | TRBJ2-7 | TRBV19 | once | TGTGCCAGTACCCTCGTGGCGGGGGGGCCCCCCTACGAGCAGTACTTC | CASTLVAGGPPYEQYF
. | TRBJ1-2 | TRBV5-1 | . | TGCGCCAGCAGCTTGCGACTGAGTAACTATGGCTACACCTTC | CASSLRLSNYGYTF
. | TRBJ2-2 | TRBV2 | . | TGTGCCAGCAGTGACCCGGGTACAGGATCAAACACCGGGGAGCTGTTTTTT | CASSDPGTGSNTGELFF
. | TRBJ2-5 | TRBV30 | once | TGTGCCTGGAGTGTACAGGGCCAGGCGTTTGAGACCCAGTACTTC | CAWSVQGQAFETQYF
. | TRBJ2-3 | TRBV5-1 | . | TGCGCCAGCGGTTCAGCGGAGACCACAGATACGCAGTATTTT | CASGSAETTDTQYF
TRBD1 | TRBJ1-4 | TRBV5-4 | few | TGTGCCAGCAGCTCGAAGGACAGGGGGCGAAGAAAACTGTTTTTT | CASSSKDRGRRKLFF
TRBD1 | TRBJ2-2 | TRBV5-1 | . | TGCGCCAGCAGCTTTTGGACAGGCAGATCTTTTAACACCGGGGAGCTGTTTTTT | CASSFWTGRSFNTGELFF
TRBD1 | TRBJ1-1 | TRBV4-1 | . | TGCGCCAGCAGCCAACGTTCTCCTGACAGGGAAGGCACTGAAGCTTTCTTT | CASSQRSPDREGTEAFF
. | TRBJ1-2 | TRBV28 | once | TGTGCCAGCACCATGGGCAGCTACCTCTATGGCTACACCTTC | CASTMGSYLYGYTF
TRBD1 | TRBJ1-5 | TRBV6-5 | once | TGTGCCAGCAGTCCGACAGGGGCAGGTCAGCCCCAGCATTTT | CASSPTGAGQPQHF
. | TRBJ1-4 | TRBV7-2 | . | TGTGCCAGCAGCCCGGGACTGATGAATGAAAAACTGTTTTTT | CASSPGLMNEKLFF
TRBD2 | TRBJ2-3 | TRBV4-1 | few | TGCGCCAGCAGCCAAGACGGGGGGGCCGCAGATACGCAGTATTTT | CASSQDGGAADTQYF
. | TRBJ2-6 | TRBV11-2 | . | TGTGCCAGCAAGGGGACCGGGACAATCTCTGGGGCCAACGTCCTGACTTTC | CASKGTGTISGANVLTF
. | TRBJ2-5 | TRBV11-2 | . | TGTGCCAGCAGCCCATCCGCGGGGGCCTGGCAGACCCAGTACTTC | CASSPSAGAWQTQYF
. | TRBJ1-2 | TRBV2 | . | TGTGCCAGCGCAACCCTCACCCTTAAACGGACACCAAATAACTATGGCTACACCTTC | CASATLTLKRTPNNYGYTF
. | TRBJ1-2 | TRBV7-9 | . | TGTGCCAGCAGCTTAGTCAGGGAAGATAACTATGGCTACACCTTC | CASSLVREDNYGYTF
. | TRBJ2-1 | TRBV19 | . | TGTGCCAGCAGAAAAAACCAGGGGCCGGATAGTGGTGAGCAGTTCTTC | CASRKNQGPDSGEQFF
TRBD1 | TRBJ2-7 | TRBV2 | . | TGTGCCAGCAGAAAGGACAGGGAGTGGTACTTC | CASRKDREWYF
TRBD1 | TRBJ1-2 | TRBV12-3/TRBV12-4 | . | TGTGCCAGCAGCACTGACAGGGCCTATGGCTACACCTTC | CASSTDRAYGYTF
. | TRBJ2-5 | TRBV6-2/TRBV6-3 | . | TGTGCCAGCAGTTACTCACGGATTTCAGCTAGCGCAAGAGAGACCCAGTACTTC | CASSYSRISASARETQYF
TRBD1 | TRBJ2-7 | TRBV2 | . | TGTGCCAGCTGCCGGGACAGCTTCTCCGAGCAGTACTTC | CASCRDSFSEQYF
. | TRBJ2-5 | TRBV9 | . | TGTGCCAGCAGCCCAAGGGGCGAGACCCAGTACTTC | CASSPRGETQYF
TRBD1 | TRBJ1-1 | TRBV10-3 | . | TGTGCCGTCACAGGGGGAGCGGTCACTGAAGCTTTCTTT | CAVTGGAVTEAFF
TRBD2 | TRBJ2-7 | TRBV19 | . | TGTGCCAGTAGTATCTCAGGACTAGCGGGATACTACGAGCAGTACTTC | CASSISGLAGYYEQYF
. | TRBJ1-1 | TRBV5-1 | . | TGCGCCAGCATGGTGGGGGCGACGATGAACACTGAAGCTTTCTTT | CASMVGATMNTEAFF
TRBD2 | TRBJ2-4 | TRBV7-2 | few | TGTGCCAGCAGCAAACAAGCGGGGTTGGCCAAAAACATTCAGTACTTC | CASSKQAGLAKNIQYF
. | TRBJ1-6 | TRBV30 | . | TGTGCCTGGAGTGTGATCCGGGGTTCCTATAATTCACCCCTCCACTTT | CAWSVIRGSYNSPLHF
. | TRBJ2-3 | TRBV11-2 | . | TGTGCCAGCAACCCGACCGGAGGGACGGATACGCAGTATTTT | CASNPTGGTDTQYF
. | TRBJ2-5 | TRBV6-5 | . | TGTGCCAGCAGTCGGACAGATGAAGAGACCCAGTACTTC | CASSRTDEETQYF
TRBD2 | TRBJ2-1 | TRBV28 | . | TGTGCCAGCAGTACGACTAGCGGGGGGGCATACAATGAGCAGTTCTTC | CASSTTSGGAYNEQFF
TRBD1 | TRBJ1-2 | TRBV6-5 | once | TGTGCCAGCAGTTTGTCGGGACAGTCCTATGGCTACACCTTC | CASSLSGQSYGYTF
TRBD2 | TRBJ2-3 | TRBV19 | . | TGTGCCAGTAGTGTAAAGCGGGGATTCACAGATACGCAGTATTTT | CASSVKRGFTDTQYF
. | TRBJ1-2 | TRBV4-3 | . | TGCGCCAGCAGCCACCTAGGTACAGGGAGATTGCATGGCTACACCTTC | CASSHLGTGRLHGYTF
. | TRBJ1-2 | TRBV6-5 | . | TGTGCCAGCAGTTATACCGACAGCCACTATGGCTACACCTTC | CASSYTDSHYGYTF
. | TRBJ2-5 | TRBV5-4 | . | TGTGCCAGCAGCTTTGAGGCGGGAACAAAAGAGACCCAGTACTTC | CASSFEAGTKETQYF
TRBD2 | TRBJ2-3 | TRBV6-2/TRBV6-3 | . | TGTGCCAGCAGTTACCCGCGGCGGGGGGGCTCGGATACGCAGTATTTT | CASSYPRRGGSDTQYF
. | TRBJ1-4 | TRBV28 | . | TGTGCCAGCAGTTTCTCCAGGCCCGACCGGGGACTGTTTTTT | CASSFSRPDRGLFF
. | TRBJ1-5 | TRBV2 | once | TGTGCCAGCGGACGAGGGAACAATCAGCCCCAGCATTTT | CASGRGNNQPQHF
. | TRBJ2-2 | TRBV7-2 | . | TGTGCCAGCAGCCCCCTAGCCCTCACCGGGGAGCTGTTTTTT | CASSPLALTGELFF
TRBD1 | TRBJ1-2 | TRBV7-9 | once | TGTGCCAGCAGCCAAGGACAGGGGGCGGAAGGCTACACCTTC | CASSQGQGAEGYTF
. | TRBJ1-6 | TRBV4-1 | few | TGCGCCAGCAGCCAAAGACAGCTCCCTAATTCACCCCTCCACTTT | CASSQRQLPNSPLHF
TRBD2 | TRBJ2-3 | TRBV7-8 | . | TGTGCCAGCAGCTTACTTAGCGGGGTGGATACGCAGTATTTT | CASSLLSGVDTQYF
. | TRBJ2-1 | TRBV6-5 | . | TGTGCCAGTACCGGACTGGAGTCGCAGTTCTTC | CASTGLESQFF